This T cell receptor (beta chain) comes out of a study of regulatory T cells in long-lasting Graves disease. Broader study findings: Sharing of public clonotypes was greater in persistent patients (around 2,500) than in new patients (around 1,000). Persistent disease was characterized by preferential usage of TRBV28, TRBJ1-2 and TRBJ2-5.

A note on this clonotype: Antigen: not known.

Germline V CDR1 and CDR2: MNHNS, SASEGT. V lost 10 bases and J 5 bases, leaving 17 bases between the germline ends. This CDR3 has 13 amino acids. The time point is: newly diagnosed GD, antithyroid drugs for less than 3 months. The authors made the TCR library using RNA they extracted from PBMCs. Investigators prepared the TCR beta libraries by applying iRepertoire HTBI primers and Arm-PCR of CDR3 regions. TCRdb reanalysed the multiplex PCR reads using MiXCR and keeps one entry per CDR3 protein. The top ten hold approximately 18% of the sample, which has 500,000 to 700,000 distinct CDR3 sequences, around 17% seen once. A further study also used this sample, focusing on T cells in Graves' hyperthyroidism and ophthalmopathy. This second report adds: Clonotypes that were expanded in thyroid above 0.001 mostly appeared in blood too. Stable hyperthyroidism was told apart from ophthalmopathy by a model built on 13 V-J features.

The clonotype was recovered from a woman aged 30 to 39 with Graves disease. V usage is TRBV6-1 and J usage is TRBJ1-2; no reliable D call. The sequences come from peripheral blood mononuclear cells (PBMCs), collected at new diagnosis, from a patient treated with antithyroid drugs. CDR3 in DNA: TGTGCCATCGGTGCGGGCTACGGTTATGGCTACACCTTC. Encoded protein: CAIGAGYGYGYTF.